Listed here is a single T cell receptor (beta chain). What it recognizes is unknown. This sample was included in a study of cytomegalovirus exposure and HLA in healthy donors. Findings of the study overall: Reportedly, diagnosis of cytomegalovirus status by the classifier showed high specificity and sensitivity. Later, an analysis showed that TCR beta chains associated with HLA were more clonally expanded than others that were equally common.

With 60 Vbeta and 13 Jbeta primers, the PCR was carried out. Assay used: immunoSEQ multiplex PCR; TCRdb lists only in-frame clones, some missing. The table shows about 160,000 clones, with about 73% occurring only once. Looked up from germline, CDR1 is SGHRS and CDR2 is YFSETQ. Trimming removed 0 bases at V and 5 bases at J, with 22 bases between. This CDR3 has 18 amino acids. Sequencing used PBMCs. The source of this sequence is a woman aged 40 to 50 in good health and CMV-seronegative. The rearrangement uses TRBV5-1 and TRBJ2-3; D is possibly TRBD1 (5 bases). DNA of the CDR3: TGCGCCAGCAGCTTGGAGGGCAGGGTGTATTGGCTCAAAGATACGCAGTATTTT. Amino acid sequence: CASSLEGRVYWLKDTQYF.